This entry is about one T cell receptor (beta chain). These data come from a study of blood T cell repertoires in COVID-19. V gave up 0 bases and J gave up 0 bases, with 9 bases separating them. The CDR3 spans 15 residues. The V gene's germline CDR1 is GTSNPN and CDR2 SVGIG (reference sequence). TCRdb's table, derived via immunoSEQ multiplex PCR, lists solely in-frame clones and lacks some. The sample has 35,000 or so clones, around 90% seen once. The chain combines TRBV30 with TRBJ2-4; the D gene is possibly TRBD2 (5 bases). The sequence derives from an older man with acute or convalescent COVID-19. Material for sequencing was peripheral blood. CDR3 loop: CAWSVGLVAKNIQYF. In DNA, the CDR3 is TGTGCCTGGAGTGTAGGACTCGTAGCCAAAAACATTCAGTACTTC.